This T cell receptor beta chain is drawn from a study of human CD8 memory T cell subsets. For stem-like memory CD8+ T cells (TSTEM), the phenotype was CCR7+ PD-1- TIGIT-. The CDR3 extends over 15 amino acids. Per germline, CDR1 SGDLS and CDR2 YYNGEE. A UMI-labeled 5' RACE approach was the method that produced the TCR beta libraries. TCRdb re-called the 5' RACE reads and shows each CDR3 protein once, DNA omitted. Reported are more than 10,000 distinct CDR3 sequences; the ten largest clones contain approximately 16%. The receptor was isolated from a human donor in good health. The chain couples TRBV9 to TRBJ2-3; no DNA is available, so the TRBD1 call from TCRdb remains unchecked. Sequencing was performed on CD8+ stem-like memory T cells (TSCM and TCM) sorted from PBMCs. Noted subset: stem-like memory CD8 T cells (TSTEM), CCR7+ PD-1- TIGIT-. The CDR3 region is CASSVGGGGTDTQYF.